This T cell receptor (beta chain) was sequenced in a study of cytomegalovirus exposure and HLA in healthy donors. Method: immunoSEQ multiplex PCR; TCRdb's copy keeps in-frame clones and lacks some. The sample has around 350,000 clones, more than 80% seen once. Germline CDR1 MNHNY, CDR2 SVGAGI (reference sequence). V shed 5 bases and J 2 bases; nucleotides not matched to a gene: 8. This CDR3 spans 15 amino acids. The rearrangement links TRBV6-6 to TRBJ1-2; 7 bases align to TRBD1. Material: PBMCs. This TCR derives from a woman aged 18-30 years in good health and CMV-seronegative. This CDR3 is CASSQPGQLNYGYTF. In DNA form, the CDR3 reads TGTGCCAGCAGTCAACCGGGACAGTTAAACTATGGCTACACCTTC.